This is a list of T cell receptor beta chains from one sample in a study of vaccination effects on CD4 cells after COVID-19. Profiled with immunoSEQ multiplex PCR; TCRdb holds only in-frame clones, not every one. This table has approximately 38,000 clones, around 71% appearing once. No antigens are known for them. The starting material was CD4+ T cells from PBMCs cultured without peptide, obtained after COVID-19 vaccination. The receptor source for this set is a human donor who received a COVID-19 vaccine. The CDR3 runs from the conserved cysteine through the conserved F or W. The D gene is left open where the match is weak. Size is omitted from some rows. Given values are once, few, many or a class for expanded clones.

>TRBJ2-7|TRBV27|.|TRBD1
TGTGCCAGCAGTTTAATAGGACAGGGGCCCTACGAGCAGTACTTC
CASSLIGQGPYEQYF
>TRBJ2-5|TRBV15|.|.
TGTGCCACCAGCAGAGTATTGTGGCAAGAGACCCAGTACTTC
CATSRVLWQETQYF
>TRBJ1-5|TRBV6-1|.|.
TGTGCCAGCAGTGACAGTTCCCGGGGCCTAAATCAGCCCCAGCATTTT
CASSDSSRGLNQPQHF
>TRBJ2-1|TRBV11-2|.|.
TGTGCCAGCAGCTTAGTCGGAGGGTTCTTTGACAATGAGCAGTTCTTC
CASSLVGGFFDNEQFF
>TRBJ2-3|TRBV5-4|few|.
TGTGCCAGCAGCTTGGGTACTAGCACAGATACGCAGTATTTT
CASSLGTSTDTQYF
>TRBJ2-2|TRBV11-2|few|.
TGTGCCAGCAGCCTAAGTCCCACCGGGGAGCTGTTTTTT
CASSLSPTGELFF
>TRBJ2-2|TRBV5-5|few|TRBD1
TGTGCCAGCAGCTTGCGACAGGGGGCAGGAACCGGGGAGCTGTTTTTT
CASSLRQGAGTGELFF
>TRBJ2-7|TRBV5-1|few|.
TGCGCCAGCAGCGGCGGGACCCTAGAGACCGAGCAGTACTTC
CASSGGTLETEQYF
>TRBJ2-4|TRBV21-1|.|.
TGTGCCAGCAGCATAGGGACAGGGGAAACCAAAAACATTCAGTACTTC
CASSIGTGETKNIQYF
>TRBJ2-5|TRBV5-1|.|.
TGCGCCAGCAGCCCCTTTGCGGGTTACCAAGAGACCCAGTACTTC
CASSPFAGYQETQYF
>TRBJ2-7|TRBV3-1/TRBV3-2|.|TRBD2
TGTGCCAGCAGCCAAGACCTAGCGGCCTACTACGAGCAGTACTTC
CASSQDLAAYYEQYF
>TRBJ1-6|TRBV19|.|TRBD1
TGTGCCAGTAGTATAGGGCAGGGGGCCGAACCCCTCCACTTT
CASSIGQGAEPLHF
>TRBJ1-2|TRBV2|few|.
TGTGCCAGCAGCCCCCCTAACAGAAACTATGGCTACACCTTC
CASSPPNRNYGYTF
>TRBJ2-2|TRBV11-3|.|TRBD2
TGTGCCAGCAGCCCCGGAGGACTAGCGGGGGACACCGGGGAGCTGTTTTTT
CASSPGGLAGDTGELFF
>TRBJ2-7|TRBV24-1|.|.
TGTGCCACCAGTGATGAGGGACGAATGGGGCAGTACTTC
CATSDEGRMGQYF
>TRBJ1-2|TRBV6-2/TRBV6-3|few|.
.
CASSSSVNYGYTF
>TRBJ2-1|TRBV7-2|.|.
TGTGCCAGCCGACCCTTACAATCCTACAATGAGCAGTTCTTC
CASRPLQSYNEQFF
>TRBJ2-3|TRBV11-3|.|TRBD2
TGTGCCAGCAGCTTAGGAAATAGCGGGGGAACAGATACGCAGTATTTT
CASSLGNSGGTDTQYF
>TRBJ1-1|TRBV5-1|.|.
TGCGCCAGCAGCTTTAATGGACCGACGGTGCCTGATGAAGCTTTCTTT
CASSFNGPTVPDEAFF
>TRBJ2-2|TRBV18|.|.
TGTGCCAGCTCATCGGGTGCCGGACACACCGGGGAGCTGTTTTTT
CASSSGAGHTGELFF
>TRBJ1-4|TRBV29-1|.|TRBD1
TGCAGCGTTCATCTACAGGGGGTTAATGAAAAACTGTTTTTT
CSVHLQGVNEKLFF
>TRBJ2-3|TRBV18|.|.
TGTGCCAGCTCATCCACTAGTTTGGAGGCAGATACGCAGTATTTT
CASSSTSLEADTQYF